This TCR beta chain was sequenced for a study of blood T cell repertoires in COVID-19. At the level of the study: Italy, Spain and the United States were the sources of the convalescent and acute COVID-19 samples. The cDNA or gDNA used as material had been derived from T cells, B-cell-depleted T cells, or PBMCs.

Trimming removed 5 bases from V and 4 bases from J, with 8 bases in between. Germline V CDR1 and CDR2: GTSNPN, SVGIG (reference sequence). The CDR3 is 12 amino acids. Original analysis: Amplification from reference gene primers served as the basis for estimated nucleated cell counts. Libraries were prepared by immunoSEQ multiplex PCR; TCRdb keeps only in-frame clonotypes and omits some of them. That table is the source of V, J and clone size, and D and trimming were worked out from the DNA. The repertoire holds roughly 310,000 clones, with roughly 90% as singletons. Participant age was 18 to 89 years, and participants resided in roughly 24 US areas.

Sequencing used PBMCs or T cells enriched from blood (not recorded which). The chain carries TRBV30 and TRBJ2-2, with D perhaps matching TRBD1 (5 bases). This sequence originates from a woman in her thirties or forties who had recovered from COVID-19. CDR3 DNA: TGTGCCTGGGGCAGGGCCACCGGGGAGCTGTTTTTT. Translation: CAWGRATGELFF.